This T cell receptor beta chain was found in a study of T cell responses to AZD1222 COVID-19 vaccine (dated by TCRdb to the early 2020s). Background for the entire study: Because spike-specific TCR depth and breadth did not differ between the two schedules, AZD1222 recipients who got a second dose at roughly 4 weeks were pooled with those who got a second dose at roughly 12 weeks. Enrollment into the trials was organized by age into subgroups of 18-55, 56-69 and 70-plus years, and those subgroups contained roughly 150, 30 and 60 TCR-sequenced participants, respectively. TCR sequencing covered over 230 trial participants: roughly 200 given two doses of AZD1222 and 26 given two doses of MenACWY control vaccine. Broad study findings and their caveats: Most participants were white British and females outnumbered males, and the authors suggested that clonal diversity may have been underestimated. Epitopes outside the regions mutated in the B.1.351 and B.1.1.7 variants were reportedly recognized by nearly half of the unique spike-specific TCRs. Only six or seven AZD1222 recipients were SARS-CoV-2 seropositive at baseline, limiting conclusions about previously exposed vaccinees. In the small 56-69-year group, the increase in depth fell short of significance, most likely because of low power. The whole spike protein was spanned by vaccine-associated CD4 TCRs, and dominant responses were seen in regions 160-218 and 743-854. Because no day 14 peak-response samples were available, repertoires were characterized only after the peak T cell response. After two AZD1222 doses, spike-specific TCR breadth and depth were significantly higher than at day 0 and than in MenACWY recipients.

Trimming takes 1 base from V and 3 bases from J, and the germline ends sit 10 bases apart. The CDR3 sequence holds 15 residues, the cysteine and phenylalanine included. Kept here is only the CDR3 DNA, which spans 45 bases and is read in frame from base 1. Per the germline V gene, MGHRA is the CDR1 and YSYEKL is the CDR2. With respect to this clone: It has no known antigen specificity. Per-base qualities were not stored, and no clone one base away is much larger.

The CDR3 regions of human TCRbeta chains were analyzed by immunosequencing. Under the source paper's analysis protocol: TCRs in the repertoires were matched against a reference library of SARS-CoV-2-specific TCRs that had been generated with the MIRA antigen-specificity platform. Breadth was defined as the fraction of unique TCRs that were SARS-CoV-2-associated, and depth was defined as the fraction of total T cells that were SARS-CoV-2-associated. Using the MIRA data, each spike-specific TCR was mapped to the spike region that the TCR reacts to and placed in a CD4 or CD8 class. Log10-transformed breadth and depth values were compared by one-way ANOVA with Sidak's multiple comparisons tests. This is the immuneACCESS table as TCRdb keeps it, with only in-frame sequences that have V and J called. A part of the clones is gone; compared with another copy, unresolved V genes explain less than half, and the rest is unexplained. Clone size and the V and J calls come from that table; the DNA yielded D and trimming. The sample table holds roughly 72,000 clones, of which approximately 81% were seen once. Around 21% of the sample is taken by the ten largest.

The intended sense of this specimen's time point label: baseline before first vaccination. Vaccinee samples were obtained from the UK trials COV001 and COV002, which included a single-blind randomized controlled phase 2/3 trial of AZD1222 (ChAdOx1 nCoV-19) in healthy adults. For TCRbeta chain sequencing, PBMC samples from trial participants were taken at day 0 and at day 28 after the second dose. The source material was peripheral blood, sampled on day 0 of AZD1222 vaccination. The TCR comes from an adult in good health. The chain links TRBV4-1 with TRBJ1-5, with TRBD1 as a weak D call on 5 bases. The CDR3 loop reads CASSQGQNSNQPQHF. The base sequence is TGCGCCAGCAGCCAAGGACAGAACTCCAATCAGCCCCAGCATTTT.